Listed here are 21 T cell receptor beta chains from one sample, sequenced in a study of Graves' ophthalmopathy and Graves' hyperthyroidism. Amplifying from RNA transcripts, the study obtained TCR beta CDR3 regions. First-round RT-PCR used HTBI primers; second-round multiplex PCR followed. MiXCR, applied by TCRdb to the multiplex PCR reads, yields one record per CDR3 protein. Altogether a few hundred thousand distinct CDR3 sequences are present, approximately 17% being singletons, with the ten largest covering 2.4%. Specimen: peripheral blood. These receptors were collected from an adult woman with stable Graves' hyperthyroidism.

Of note for this clonotype: A read error may be the cause here, since a much bigger clone is one base away. V gene TRBV9 combines with J gene TRBJ1-6; TRBD1 might be the D (6 bases). The CDR3 contains 15 residues. Germline assignment: CDR1 SGDLS and CDR2 YYNGEE. CDR3 sequence (DNA): TGTGCCAGCAGCGTGCGGGGGGCCCAGAATTCACACCTCCACTTT. This encodes CASSVRGAQNSHLHF.

The chain is built from TRBV29-1 and TRBJ2-7; 7 nucleotides agree with TRBD1. This CDR3 has 13 residues. CDR1 is SQVTM, CDR2 ANQGSEA, per germline. The trim removed 6 bases at V and 5 bases at J, leaving 10 bases unmatched. CDR3 sequence: CSVTRDSGHEQYF. The CDR3 DNA sequence: TGCAGCGTAACCCGGGACAGTGGCCACGAGCAGTACTTC.

This clonotype was observed many times. The chain couples TRBV28 to TRBJ2-2; D ambiguous. CDR1 and CDR2 (germline): MDHEN, SYDVKM. This CDR3 has 15 amino acids. V lost 0 bases, J lost 1 base, and 6 bases lay in between. CDR3: CASSLWEQNTGELFF. DNA for the CDR3: TGTGCCAGCAGTTTATGGGAACAGAACACCGGGGAGCTGTTTTTT.

This clonotype was observed at least ten times. The chain couples TRBV2 to TRBJ1-2; the match to TRBD1 covers 9 bases. After removal of 5 bases from V and 5 bases from J, the junction contained 3 bases not matched to a gene. The CDR3 covers 13 residues. The germline V gene encodes CDR1 SNHLY and CDR2 FYNNEI. CDR3: CASSQDRGYGYTF. The CDR3 nucleotides are TGTGCCAGCAGTCAAGACAGGGGGTATGGCTACACCTTC.

In its sample, this clonotype was seen many times. The rearrangement joins TRBV6-6 to TRBJ1-1, with D perhaps TRBD1 (5 bases). CDR3 length equals 14 residues. Germline-derived CDR1 and CDR2 are MNHNY and SVGAGI (reference sequence). Trimming stripped 2 bases from V and 3 bases from J, with 10 bases between. CDR3 region: CASSYQGDYTEAFF. In DNA, the CDR3 is TGTGCCAGCAGTTACCAGGGAGACTACACTGAAGCTTTCTTT.

This clonotype was picked up many times. The chain is built from TRBV20-1 and TRBJ2-7; no firm D call. This CDR3 region has 12 residues. Germline assignment: CDR1 DFQATT and CDR2 SNEGSKA (reference sequence). V lost 5 bases to trimming and J lost 3 bases, with 11 bases between them. CDR3: CSAPRTDYEQYF. In DNA form, the CDR3 reads TGCAGTGCTCCGCGGACGGACTACGAGCAGTACTTC.

This clonotype was seen many times. The rearrangement joins TRBV30 to TRBJ1-2, with 10 bases that match TRBD1. Germline-derived CDR1 and CDR2 are GTSNPN and SVGIG (reference sequence). This CDR3 is 13 amino acids long. The DNA of the CDR3 is TGTACTACTTCCCGGGACAGGGGCTATGGCTACACCTTC. Its translation: CTTSRDRGYGYTF. The complete variable domain, with remaining parts taken from reference TRBV30 and TRBJ1-2, reads SQTIHQWPATLVQPVGSPLSLECTVEGTSNPNLYWYRQAAGRGLQLLFYSVGIGQISSEVPQNLSASRPQDRQFILSSKKLLLSDSGFYLCTTSRDRGYGYTFGSGTRLTVV.

CDR3 nucleotides: TGTGCCAGCAGTTGGACTAGTTCAGGCGAGCAGTACTTC. This translates into CASSWTSSGEQYF. This rearrangement joins TRBV6-2 or TRBV6-3 to TRBJ2-7, with 7 positions matching TRBD2. After removal of 4 bases from V and 6 bases from J, the junction contained 6 bases not matched to a gene. The CDR3 consists of 13 residues. Germline lookup yields CDR1 MNHEY and CDR2 SVGEGT.

This clonotype has at least ten counts. The chain combines TRBV24-1 with TRBJ1-1, with a possible D match to TRBD1 (5 bases). CDR3 length equals 15 residues. V was trimmed by 9 bases and J by 0 bases, leaving 16 bases between them. The V gene's germline CDR1 is KGHDR and CDR2 SFDVKD. The DNA of the CDR3 is TGTGCCACCGCAACCAGGGAACGCATGAACACTGAAGCTTTCTTT. It translates to CATATRERMNTEAFF.

The V and J genes are TRBV5-1 and TRBJ1-2; tentatively, D is TRBD1 (6 bases). This CDR3 contains 17 residues. The germline V gene has CDR1 SGHRS and CDR2 YFSETQ. V lost 1 base, J lost 4 bases, and 20 bases lay in between. The CDR3 region is CASSLMTGRDKSYGYTF. In DNA, the CDR3 is TGCGCCAGCAGCTTGATGACAGGAAGGGATAAGAGCTATGGCTACACCTTC.

This clonotype was detected many times. This chain connects TRBV20-1 to TRBJ1-5, with 11 bases aligning to TRBD1. The ends lost 6 bases at V and 2 bases at J; junction bases unmatched: 12. Germline V lookup: CDR1 DFQATT, CDR2 SNEGSKA (reference sequence). The CDR3 covers 17 residues. The CDR3 is CSAAGTGGNVGNQPQHF. The CDR3 coding sequence is TGCAGTGCAGCCGGGACAGGGGGAAATGTTGGCAATCAGCCCCAGCATTTT.

This clonotype was picked up many times. The V call is TRBV6-2 or TRBV6-3, the J call TRBJ2-7; possibly TRBD1 for D (6 bases). The CDR3 is made up of 15 amino acids. V lost 0 bases, J lost 3 bases, and 12 bases lay in between. CDR1 and CDR2 (germline): MNHEY, SVGEGT. The CDR3 protein is CASSYSVTGNYEQYF. Written as DNA, the CDR3 is TGTGCCAGCAGTTACTCGGTTACAGGGAACTACGAGCAGTACTTC.

This clonotype has just a few counts. The V call is TRBV11-1, the J call TRBJ2-7; 8 bases line up with TRBD1. The V gene end was trimmed by 3 bases and the J gene end by 5 bases; junction bases not matched to a gene: 6. Germline V gene lookup returns CDR1 SGHAT and CDR2 FQDESV (reference sequence). The CDR3 sequence is 14 residues long. The CDR3 is CASSFLRTGNEQYF. The CDR3 DNA follows: TGTGCCAGCAGCTTTCTTCGGACAGGGAACGAGCAGTACTTC.

This clonotype was seen repeatedly, ten times or more. The chain has TRBV7-2 and TRBJ1-2; the D gene is possibly TRBD1 (6 bases). The length of the CDR3 is 14 residues. Looked up from germline, CDR1 is SGHTA and CDR2 is FQGNSA. Trimming cost V 5 bases and J 4 bases, with 14 bases left between them. CDR3 region: CASSPMQGPYGYTF. As DNA, the CDR3 is TGTGCCAGCAGCCCGATGCAGGGGCCCTATGGCTACACCTTC. Filled out from reference TRBV7-2 and TRBJ1-2, the complete variable domain reads GAGVSQSPSNKVTEKGKDVELRCDPISGHTALYWYRQSLGQGLEFLIYFQGNSAPDKSGLPSDRFSAERTGGSVSTLTIQRTQQEDSAVYLCASSPMQGPYGYTFGSGTRLTVV.

This clonotype occurred a few times. J is TRBJ1-2 and V is TRBV20-1; 7 nucleotides agree with TRBD1. Germline CDR1 DFQATT, CDR2 SNEGSKA (reference sequence). This CDR3 is built from 12 residues. CDR3 loop: CRADRDDYGYTF. The DNA for the CDR3 is TGCAGGGCTGACAGGGACGACTATGGCTACACCTTC.

This clonotype has only a few counts. The chain employs TRBV18 and TRBJ2-7; tentatively, D is TRBD2 (5 bases). The CDR3 contains 14 residues. The V and J ends lost 2 bases and 2 bases respectively, with 10 bases between them. The germline gives CDR1 KGHSH, CDR2 LQKENI. The CDR3 bases are TGTGCCAGCTCACCAATAGGGAGTACCTACGAGCAGTACTTC. It specifies CASSPIGSTYEQYF. Filled out from reference TRBV18 and TRBJ2-7, the complete variable domain reads NAGVMQNPRHLVRRRGQEARLRCSPMKGHSHVYWYRQLPEEGLKFMVYLQKENIIDESGMPKERFSAEFPKEGPSILRIQQVVRGDSAAYFCASSPIGSTYEQYFGPGTRLTVT.

Many counts were recorded for this clonotype. V usage is TRBV11-2 and J usage is TRBJ2-2; 7 bases fit TRBD2. This CDR3 has 16 amino acids. From germline, CDR1 is SGHAT and CDR2 FQNNGV. Trimming removed 2 bases from V and 7 bases from J; junction bases left unmatched: 10. CDR3 region: CASSLLGSGIGGELFF. In nucleotides, the CDR3 is TGTGCCAGCAGCTTACTCGGGAGCGGGATCGGCGGGGAGCTGTTTTTT. Looking up the rest from reference TRBV11-2 and TRBJ2-2 gives the full variable domain: EAGVAQSPRYKIIEKRQSVAFWCNPISGHATLYWYQQILGQGPKLLIQFQNNGVVDDSQLPKDRFSAERLKGVDSTLKIQPAKLEDSAVYLCASSLLGSGIGGELFFGEGSRLTVL.

The table lists this clonotype with a few counts. A much larger clone lies one base from this, so it may be a read error. The rearrangement links TRBV28 to TRBJ2-5, with a tentative D call TRBD2 (6 bases). The CDR3 spans 15 residues. CDR1 and CDR2 from the germline V gene are MDHEN and SYDVKM. DNA for the CDR3: TGTGCCGGCAGTCCCCCCCCCGGGGGCCAAGAGACCCAGTACTTC. Residues: CAGSPPPGGQETQYF.

Ten or more counts support this clonotype. This chain uses TRBV30 with TRBJ2-4; 9 bases agree with TRBD1. The J segment lost 4 bases and the V segment lost 3 bases, leaving 1 base of the junction unmatched. From germline, CDR1 is GTSNPN and CDR2 SVGIG (reference sequence). This CDR3 region has 13 residues. The CDR3 protein is CAWSGQGKNIQYF. DNA of the CDR3: TGTGCCTGGAGCGGACAGGGGAAAAACATTCAGTACTTC. Variable domain in full (rest from reference TRBV30 and TRBJ2-4): SQTIHQWPATLVQPVGSPLSLECTVEGTSNPNLYWYRQAAGRGLQLLFYSVGIGQISSEVPQNLSASRPQDRQFILSSKKLLLSDSGFYLCAWSGQGKNIQYFGAGTRLSVL.

This clonotype showed up many times. This CDR3 is CASADGQNYGYTF. The CDR3 DNA reads as TGTGCCAGCGCTGACGGACAGAACTATGGCTACACCTTC. The rearrangement uses TRBV11-2 and TRBJ1-2; TRBD1 might be the D (6 bases). This CDR3 comprises 13 residues. The ends were cut back, 8 bases at V and 2 bases at J, with 12 bases in the middle. The germline CDR1 and CDR2 sequences are SGHAT and FQNNGV.

This clonotype was counted many times. CDR3 in amino acids: CASSSKIRSGQQETQYF. The CDR3 DNA follows: TGTGCCAGCAGTTCAAAGATACGATCGGGACAGCAAGAGACCCAGTACTTC. The rearrangement joins TRBV6-5 to TRBJ2-5; TRBD1 matches 7 bases. Germline V lookup: CDR1 MNHEY, CDR2 SVGAGI. The CDR3 covers 17 residues. The ends lost 4 bases at V and 2 bases at J; junction bases unmatched: 13.